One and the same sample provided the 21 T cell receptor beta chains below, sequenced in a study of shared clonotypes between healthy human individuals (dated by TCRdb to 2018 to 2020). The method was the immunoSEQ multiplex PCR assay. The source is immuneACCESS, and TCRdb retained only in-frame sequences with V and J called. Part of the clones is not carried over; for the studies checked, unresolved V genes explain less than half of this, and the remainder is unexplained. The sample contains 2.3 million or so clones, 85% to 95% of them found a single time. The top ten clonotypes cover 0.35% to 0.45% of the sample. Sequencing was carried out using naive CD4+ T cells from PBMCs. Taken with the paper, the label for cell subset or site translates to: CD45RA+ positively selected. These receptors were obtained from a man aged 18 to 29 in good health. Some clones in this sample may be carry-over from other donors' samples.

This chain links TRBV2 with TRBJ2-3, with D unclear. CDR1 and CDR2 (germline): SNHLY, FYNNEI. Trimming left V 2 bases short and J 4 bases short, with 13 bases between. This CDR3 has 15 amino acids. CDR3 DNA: TGTGCCAGCAGTGAATTTCAGTACGTCGCAGATACGCAGTATTTT. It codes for CASSEFQYVADTQYF. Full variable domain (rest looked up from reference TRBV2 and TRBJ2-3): EPEVTQTPSHQVTQMGQEVILRCVPISNHLYFYWYRQILGQKVEFLVSFYNNEISEKSEIFDDQFSVERPDGSNFTLKIRSTKLEDSAMYFCASSEFQYVADTQYFGPGTRLTVL.

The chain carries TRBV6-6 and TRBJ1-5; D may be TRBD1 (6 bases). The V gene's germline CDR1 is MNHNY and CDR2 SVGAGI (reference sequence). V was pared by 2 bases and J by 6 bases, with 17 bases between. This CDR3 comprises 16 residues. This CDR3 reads CASSYVGAGRVQPQHF. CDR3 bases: TGTGCCAGCAGTTACGTGGGGGCTGGTCGAGTTCAGCCCCAGCATTTT.

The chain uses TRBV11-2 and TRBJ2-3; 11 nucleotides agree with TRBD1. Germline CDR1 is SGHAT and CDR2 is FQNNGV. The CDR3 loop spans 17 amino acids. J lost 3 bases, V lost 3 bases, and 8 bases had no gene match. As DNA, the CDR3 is TGTGCCAGCAGCTTCCGAGGACAGGGGGCCGAGACAGATACGCAGTATTTT. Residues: CASSFRGQGAETDTQYF. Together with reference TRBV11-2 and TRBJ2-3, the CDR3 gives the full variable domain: EAGVAQSPRYKIIEKRQSVAFWCNPISGHATLYWYQQILGQGPKLLIQFQNNGVVDDSQLPKDRFSAERLKGVDSTLKIQPAKLEDSAVYLCASSFRGQGAETDTQYFGPGTRLTVL.

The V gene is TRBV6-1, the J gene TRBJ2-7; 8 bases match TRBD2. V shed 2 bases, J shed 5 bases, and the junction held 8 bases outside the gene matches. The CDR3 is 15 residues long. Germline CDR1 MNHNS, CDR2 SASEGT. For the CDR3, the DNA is TGTGCCAGCAGTGAAAGCGGGGGTCGCGGTAACGAGCAGTACTTC. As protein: CASSESGGRGNEQYF.

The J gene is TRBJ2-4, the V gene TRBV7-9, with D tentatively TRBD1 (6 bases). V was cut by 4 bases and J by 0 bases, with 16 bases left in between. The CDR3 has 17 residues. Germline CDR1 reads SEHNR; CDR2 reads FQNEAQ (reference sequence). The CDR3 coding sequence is TGTGCCAGCAGCTCAACCAGGGGCGATATAGCCAAAAACATTCAGTACTTC. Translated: CASSSTRGDIAKNIQYF.

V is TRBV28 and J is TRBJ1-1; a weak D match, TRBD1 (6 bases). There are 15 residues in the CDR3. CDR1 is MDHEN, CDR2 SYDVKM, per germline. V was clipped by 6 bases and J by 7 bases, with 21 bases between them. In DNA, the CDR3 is TGTGCCAGCAGAAAGGGCGGGGGCTCCAGCCTTGAAGCTTTCTTT. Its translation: CASRKGGGSSLEAFF.

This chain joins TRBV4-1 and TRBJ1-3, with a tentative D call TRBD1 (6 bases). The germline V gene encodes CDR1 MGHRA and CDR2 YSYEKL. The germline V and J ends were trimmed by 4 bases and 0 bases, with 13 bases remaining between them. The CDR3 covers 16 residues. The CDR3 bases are TGCGCCAGCAGCCCTCCAGGGGCATACTCTGGAAACACCATATATTTT. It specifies CASSPPGAYSGNTIYF.

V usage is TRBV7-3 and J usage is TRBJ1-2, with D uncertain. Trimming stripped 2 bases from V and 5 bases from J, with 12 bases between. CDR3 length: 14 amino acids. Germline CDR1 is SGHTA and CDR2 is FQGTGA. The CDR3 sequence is CASSLVREVYGYTF. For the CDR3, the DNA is TGTGCCAGCAGCTTAGTTCGGGAAGTTTATGGCTACACCTTC. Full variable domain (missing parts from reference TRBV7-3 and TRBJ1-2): GAGVSQTPSNKVTEKGKYVELRCDPISGHTALYWYRQSLGQGPEFLIYFQGTGAADDSGLPNDRFFAVRPEGSVSTLKIQRTERGDSAVYLCASSLVREVYGYTFGSGTRLTVV.

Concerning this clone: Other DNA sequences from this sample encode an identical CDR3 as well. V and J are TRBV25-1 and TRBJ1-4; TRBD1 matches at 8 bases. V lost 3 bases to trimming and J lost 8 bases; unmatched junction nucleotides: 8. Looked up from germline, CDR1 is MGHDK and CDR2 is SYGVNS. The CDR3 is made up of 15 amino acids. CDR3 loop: CASSDPGQGGEKLFF. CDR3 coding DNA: TGTGCCAGCAGTGACCCCGGACAGGGCGGGGAAAAACTGTTTTTT.

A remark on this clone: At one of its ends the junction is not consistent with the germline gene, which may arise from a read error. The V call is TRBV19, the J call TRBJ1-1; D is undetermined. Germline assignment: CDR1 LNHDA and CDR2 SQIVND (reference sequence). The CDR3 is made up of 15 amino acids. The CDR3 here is CVSSIARGMNTEAFF. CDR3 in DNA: TGTGTCAGTAGTATAGCACGAGGAATGAACACTGAAGCTTTCTTT.

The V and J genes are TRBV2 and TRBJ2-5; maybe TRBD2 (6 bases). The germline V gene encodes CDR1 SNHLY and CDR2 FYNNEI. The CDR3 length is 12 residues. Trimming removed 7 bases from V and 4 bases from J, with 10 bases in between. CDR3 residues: CASTRERETQYF. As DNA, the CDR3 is TGTGCCAGCACCCGGGAGAGAGAGACCCAGTACTTC.

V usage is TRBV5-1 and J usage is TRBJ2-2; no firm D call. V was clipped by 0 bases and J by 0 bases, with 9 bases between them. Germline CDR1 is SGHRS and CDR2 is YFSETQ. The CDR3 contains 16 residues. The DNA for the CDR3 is TGCGCCAGCAGCTTGGATCCAGGAACGAACACCGGGGAGCTGTTTTTT. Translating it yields CASSLDPGTNTGELFF.

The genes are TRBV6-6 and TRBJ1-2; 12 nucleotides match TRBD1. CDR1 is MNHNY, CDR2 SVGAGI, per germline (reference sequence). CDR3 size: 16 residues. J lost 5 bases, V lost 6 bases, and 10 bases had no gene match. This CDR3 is CASSPGTGGGWYGYTF. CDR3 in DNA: TGTGCCAGCAGCCCCGGGACAGGGGGCGGATGGTATGGCTACACCTTC.

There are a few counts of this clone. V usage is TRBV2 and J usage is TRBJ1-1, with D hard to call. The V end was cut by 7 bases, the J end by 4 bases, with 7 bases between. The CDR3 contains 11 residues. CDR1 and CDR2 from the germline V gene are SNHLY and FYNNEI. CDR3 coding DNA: TGTGCCAGCATGGGCGGCACTGAAGCTTTCTTT. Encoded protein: CASMGGTEAFF.

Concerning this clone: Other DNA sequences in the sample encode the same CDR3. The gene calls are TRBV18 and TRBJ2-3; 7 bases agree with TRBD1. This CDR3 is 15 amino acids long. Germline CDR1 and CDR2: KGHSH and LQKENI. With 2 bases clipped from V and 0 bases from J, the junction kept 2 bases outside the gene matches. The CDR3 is CASSPGQVSTDTQYF. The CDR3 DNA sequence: TGTGCCAGCTCACCAGGACAGGTCAGCACAGATACGCAGTATTTT.

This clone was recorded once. CDR3 amino acids: CASSQDKASGSTDTQYF. The CDR3 nucleotides read TGTGCCAGCAGCCAAGATAAGGCTAGCGGGAGCACAGATACGCAGTATTTT. The chain uses TRBV4-2 and TRBJ2-3; 8 nucleotides line up with TRBD2. Looked up from germline, CDR1 is LGHNA and CDR2 is YNFKEQ. J gave up 0 bases and V 0 bases, and 5 bases lay outside the gene matches. The CDR3 loop spans 17 amino acids.

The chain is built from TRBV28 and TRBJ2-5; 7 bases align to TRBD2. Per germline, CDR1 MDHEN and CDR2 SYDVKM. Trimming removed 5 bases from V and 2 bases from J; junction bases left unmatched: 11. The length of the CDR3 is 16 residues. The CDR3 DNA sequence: TGTGCCAGCAGTGAAGGACTAGGAGCCGTTCAAGAGACCCAGTACTTC. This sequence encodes CASSEGLGAVQETQYF.

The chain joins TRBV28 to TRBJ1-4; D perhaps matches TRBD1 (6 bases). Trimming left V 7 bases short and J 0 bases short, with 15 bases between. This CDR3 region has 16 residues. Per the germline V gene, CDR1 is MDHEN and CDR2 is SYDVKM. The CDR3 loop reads CASTSSGATTNEKLFF. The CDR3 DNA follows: TGTGCCAGCACCAGCTCAGGGGCAACAACTAATGAAAAACTGTTTTTT. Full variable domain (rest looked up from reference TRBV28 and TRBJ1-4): DVKVTQSSRYLVKRTGEKVFLECVQDMDHENMFWYRQDPGLGLRLIYFSYDVKMKEKGDIPEGYSVSREKKERFSLILESASTNQTSMYLCASTSSGATTNEKLFFGSGTQLSVL.

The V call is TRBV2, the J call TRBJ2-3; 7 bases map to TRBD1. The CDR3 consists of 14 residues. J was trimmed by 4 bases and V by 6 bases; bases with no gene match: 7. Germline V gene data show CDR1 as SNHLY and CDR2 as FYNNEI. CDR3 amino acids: CASSWGQIPDTQYF. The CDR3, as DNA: TGTGCCAGCAGCTGGGGACAGATTCCAGATACGCAGTATTTT.

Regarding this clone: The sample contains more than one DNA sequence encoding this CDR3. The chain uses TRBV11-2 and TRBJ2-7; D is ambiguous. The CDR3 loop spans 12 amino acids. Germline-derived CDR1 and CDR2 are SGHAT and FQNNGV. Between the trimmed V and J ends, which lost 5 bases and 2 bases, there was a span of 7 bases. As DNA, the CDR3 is TGTGCCAGCAGCCTAACAGCCTACGAGCAGTACTTC. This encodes CASSLTAYEQYF.

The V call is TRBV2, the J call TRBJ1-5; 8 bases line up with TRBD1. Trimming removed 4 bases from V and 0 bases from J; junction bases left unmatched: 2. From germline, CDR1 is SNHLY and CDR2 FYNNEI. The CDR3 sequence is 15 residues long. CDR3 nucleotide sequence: TGTGCCAGCAGTGTGACAGGGGATAGCAATCAGCCCCAGCATTTT. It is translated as CASSVTGDSNQPQHF.